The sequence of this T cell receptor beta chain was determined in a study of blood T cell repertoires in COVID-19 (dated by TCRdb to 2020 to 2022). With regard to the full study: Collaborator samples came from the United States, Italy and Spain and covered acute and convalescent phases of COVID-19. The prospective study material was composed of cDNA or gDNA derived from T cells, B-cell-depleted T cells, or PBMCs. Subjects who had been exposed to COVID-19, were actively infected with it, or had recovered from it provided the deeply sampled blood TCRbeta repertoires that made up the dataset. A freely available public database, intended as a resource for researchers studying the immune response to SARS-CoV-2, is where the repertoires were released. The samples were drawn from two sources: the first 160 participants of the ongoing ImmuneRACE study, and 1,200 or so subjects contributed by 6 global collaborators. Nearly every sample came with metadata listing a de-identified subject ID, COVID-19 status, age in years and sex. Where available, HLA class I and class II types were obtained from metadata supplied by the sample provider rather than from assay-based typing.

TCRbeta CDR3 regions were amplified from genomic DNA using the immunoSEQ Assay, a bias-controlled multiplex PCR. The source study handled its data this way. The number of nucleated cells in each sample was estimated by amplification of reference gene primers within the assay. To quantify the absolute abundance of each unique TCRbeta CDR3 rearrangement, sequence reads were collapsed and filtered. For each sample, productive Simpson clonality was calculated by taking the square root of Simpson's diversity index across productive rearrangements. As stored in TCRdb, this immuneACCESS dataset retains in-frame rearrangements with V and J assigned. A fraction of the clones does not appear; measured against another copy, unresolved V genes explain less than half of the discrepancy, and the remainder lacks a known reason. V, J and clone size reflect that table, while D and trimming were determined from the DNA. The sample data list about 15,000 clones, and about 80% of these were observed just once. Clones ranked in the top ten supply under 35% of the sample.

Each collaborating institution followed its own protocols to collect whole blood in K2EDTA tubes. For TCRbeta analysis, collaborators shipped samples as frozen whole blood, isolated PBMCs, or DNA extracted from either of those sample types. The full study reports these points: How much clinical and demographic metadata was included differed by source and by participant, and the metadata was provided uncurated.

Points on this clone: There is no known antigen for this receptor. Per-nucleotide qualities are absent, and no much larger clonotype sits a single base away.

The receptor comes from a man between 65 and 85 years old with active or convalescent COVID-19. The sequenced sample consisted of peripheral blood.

The nucleotide sequence is given as TGCGCCAGCAGCTTGGCCCGGGCGGGAGGGCCGGGAGATACGCAGTATTTT. This is translated as CASSLARAGGPGDTQYF. The V and J segments used are TRBV5-1 and TRBJ2-3; 9 central nucleotides agree with TRBD2. According to the germline V gene, CDR1 reads SGHRS and CDR2 reads YFSETQ. Trimming accounts for 0 bases at V and 5 bases at J, while the number of junction bases matched to no gene is 10. The CDR3 contains 17 residues, cysteine and phenylalanine counted. Only the CDR3 DNA stays, 51 bases, in frame from base 1.